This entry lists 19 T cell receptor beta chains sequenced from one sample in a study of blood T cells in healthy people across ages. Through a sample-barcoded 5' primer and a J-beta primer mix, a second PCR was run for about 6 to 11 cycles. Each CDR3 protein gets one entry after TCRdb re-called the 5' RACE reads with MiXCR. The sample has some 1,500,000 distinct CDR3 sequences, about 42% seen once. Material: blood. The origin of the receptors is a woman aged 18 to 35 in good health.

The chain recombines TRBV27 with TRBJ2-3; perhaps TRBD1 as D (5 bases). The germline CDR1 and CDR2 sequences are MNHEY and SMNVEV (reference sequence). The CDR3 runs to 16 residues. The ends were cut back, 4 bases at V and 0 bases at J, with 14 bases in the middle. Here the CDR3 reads CASSSGSGLSTDTQYF. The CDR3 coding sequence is TGTGCCAGCAGTTCCGGGTCAGGGTTAAGCACAGATACGCAGTATTTT.

The CDR3 spells CASSLARVQGTGELFF. In DNA, the CDR3 is TGTGCCAGCAGCTTAGCGAGGGTCCAGGGTACCGGGGAGCTGTTTTTT. The chain joins TRBV7-9 to TRBJ2-2, with D perhaps given as TRBD1 or TRBD2 (5 bases each). V lost 0 bases to trimming and J lost 5 bases, with 13 bases between them. This CDR3 region has 16 residues. Germline assignment: CDR1 SEHNR and CDR2 FQNEAQ (reference sequence).

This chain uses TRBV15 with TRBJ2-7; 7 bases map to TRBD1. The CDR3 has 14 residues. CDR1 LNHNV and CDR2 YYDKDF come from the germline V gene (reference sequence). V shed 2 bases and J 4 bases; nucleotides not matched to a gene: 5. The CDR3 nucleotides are TGTGCCACCAGCAGACCGGGACAGAAATACGAGCAGTACTTC. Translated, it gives CATSRPGQKYEQYF. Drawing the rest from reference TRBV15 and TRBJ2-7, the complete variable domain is DAMVIQNPRYQVTQFGKPVTLSCSQTLNHNVMYWYQQKSSQAPKLLFHYYDKDFNNEADTPDNFQSRRPNTSFCFLDIRSPGLGDTAMYLCATSRPGQKYEQYFGPGTRLTVT.

The CDR3 protein is CSVDRAGPTETQYF. DNA for the CDR3: TGCAGCGTTGATCGGGCGGGGCCGACGGAGACCCAGTACTTC. The rearrangement links TRBV29-1 to TRBJ2-5; D is possibly TRBD2 (6 bases). The CDR3 has 14 amino acids. V was trimmed by 3 bases and J by 5 bases, leaving 16 bases between them. Looked up from germline, CDR1 is SQVTM and CDR2 is ANQGSEA.

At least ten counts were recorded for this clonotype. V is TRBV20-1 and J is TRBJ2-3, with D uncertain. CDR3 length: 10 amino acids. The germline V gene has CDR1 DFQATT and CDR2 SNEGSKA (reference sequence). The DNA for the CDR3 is TGCAGCCCAATCACAGATACGCAGTATTTT. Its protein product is CSPITDTQYF.

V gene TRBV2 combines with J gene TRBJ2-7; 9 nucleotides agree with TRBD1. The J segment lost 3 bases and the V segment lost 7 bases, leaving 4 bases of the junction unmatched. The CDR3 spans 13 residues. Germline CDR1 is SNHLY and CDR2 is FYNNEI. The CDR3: CASTGQGNYEQYF. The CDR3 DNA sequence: TGTGCCAGCACTGGACAGGGGAACTACGAGCAGTACTTC.

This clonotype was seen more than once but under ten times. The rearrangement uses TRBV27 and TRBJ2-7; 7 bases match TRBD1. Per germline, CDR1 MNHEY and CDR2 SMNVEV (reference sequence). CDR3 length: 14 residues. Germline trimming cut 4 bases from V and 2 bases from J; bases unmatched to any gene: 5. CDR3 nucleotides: TGTGCCAGCAGTTGGGGACAGTTTACCTACGAGCAGTACTTC. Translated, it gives CASSWGQFTYEQYF.

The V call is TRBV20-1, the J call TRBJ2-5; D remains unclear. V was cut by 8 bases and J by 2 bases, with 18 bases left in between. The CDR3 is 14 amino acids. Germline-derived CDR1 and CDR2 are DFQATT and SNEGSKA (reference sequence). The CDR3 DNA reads TGCAGTCCCAAGGAGTCAGTCGGACAAGAGACCCAGTACTTC. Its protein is CSPKESVGQETQYF.

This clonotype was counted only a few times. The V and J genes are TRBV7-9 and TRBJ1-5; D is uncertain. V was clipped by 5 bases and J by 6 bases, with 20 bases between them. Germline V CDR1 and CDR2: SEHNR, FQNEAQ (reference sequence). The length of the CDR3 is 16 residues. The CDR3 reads CASSPPGFGRSQPQHF. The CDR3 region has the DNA TGTGCCAGCAGCCCCCCGGGATTTGGGAGAAGTCAGCCCCAGCATTTT.

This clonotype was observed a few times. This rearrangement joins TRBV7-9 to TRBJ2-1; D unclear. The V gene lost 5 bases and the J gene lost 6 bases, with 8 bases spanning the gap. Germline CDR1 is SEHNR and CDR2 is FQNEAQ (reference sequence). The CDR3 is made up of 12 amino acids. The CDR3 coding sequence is TGTGCCAGCAGCGCTATTCTCAATGAGCAGTTCTTC. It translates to CASSAILNEQFF. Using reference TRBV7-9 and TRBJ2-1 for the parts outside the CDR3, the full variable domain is DTGVSQNPRHKITKRGQNVTFRCDPISEHNRLYWYRQTLGQGPEFLTYFQNEAQLEKSRLLSDRFSAERPKGSFSTLEIQRTEQGDSAMYLCASSAILNEQFFGPGTRLTVL.

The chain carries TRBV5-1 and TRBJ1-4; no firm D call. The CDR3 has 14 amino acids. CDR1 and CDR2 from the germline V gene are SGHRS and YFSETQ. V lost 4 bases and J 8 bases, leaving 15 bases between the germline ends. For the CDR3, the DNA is TGCGCCAGCAGCGCCGGACCCTTGCGGGAAAAACTGTTTTTT. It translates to CASSAGPLREKLFF.

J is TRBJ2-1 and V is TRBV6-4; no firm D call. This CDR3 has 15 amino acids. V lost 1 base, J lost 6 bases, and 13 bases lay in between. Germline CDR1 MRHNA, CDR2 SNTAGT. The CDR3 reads CASSDFAGKGNEQFF. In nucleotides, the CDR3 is TGTGCCAGCAGTGACTTTGCAGGAAAGGGCAATGAGCAGTTCTTC.

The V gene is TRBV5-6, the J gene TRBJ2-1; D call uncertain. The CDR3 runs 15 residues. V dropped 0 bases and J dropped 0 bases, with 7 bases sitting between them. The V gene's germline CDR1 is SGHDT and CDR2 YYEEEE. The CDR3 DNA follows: TGTGCCAGCAGCTTGGGATGGGCCTCCTACAATGAGCAGTTCTTC. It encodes CASSLGWASYNEQFF.

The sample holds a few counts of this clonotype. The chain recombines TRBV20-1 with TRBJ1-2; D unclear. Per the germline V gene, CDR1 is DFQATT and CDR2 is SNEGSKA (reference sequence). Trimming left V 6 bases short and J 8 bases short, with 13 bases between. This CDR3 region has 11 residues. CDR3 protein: CSASSGWGYTF. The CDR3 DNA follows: TGCAGTGCCAGCTCAGGTTGGGGCTACACCTTC.

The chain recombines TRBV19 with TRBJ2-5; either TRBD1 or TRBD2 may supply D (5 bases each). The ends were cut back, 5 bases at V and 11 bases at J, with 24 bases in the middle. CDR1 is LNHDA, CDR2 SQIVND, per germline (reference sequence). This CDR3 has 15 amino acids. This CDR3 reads CASSSRDPIMGEQYF. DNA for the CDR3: TGTGCCAGTAGTTCCCGGGACCCAATCATGGGGGAGCAGTACTTC.

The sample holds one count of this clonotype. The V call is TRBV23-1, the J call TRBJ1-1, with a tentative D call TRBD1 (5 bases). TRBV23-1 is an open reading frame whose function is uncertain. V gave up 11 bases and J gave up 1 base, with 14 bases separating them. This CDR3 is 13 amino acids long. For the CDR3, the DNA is TGCGCCGAAGTGGGGGAGTCGAACACTGAAGCTTTCTTT. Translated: CAEVGESNTEAFF.

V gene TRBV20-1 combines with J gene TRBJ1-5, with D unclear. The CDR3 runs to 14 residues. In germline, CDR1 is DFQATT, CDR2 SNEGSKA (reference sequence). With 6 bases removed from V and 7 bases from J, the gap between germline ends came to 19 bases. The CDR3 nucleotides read TGCAGTGCCCACTCGAAGGGAGGGTCGCAGCCCCAGCATTTT. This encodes CSAHSKGGSQPQHF.

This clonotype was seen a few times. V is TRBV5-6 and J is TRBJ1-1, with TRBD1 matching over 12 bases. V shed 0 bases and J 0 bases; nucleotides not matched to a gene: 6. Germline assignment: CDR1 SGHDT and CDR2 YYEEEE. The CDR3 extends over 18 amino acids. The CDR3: CASSLAGTGGWVNTEAFF. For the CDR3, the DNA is TGTGCCAGCAGCTTGGCCGGGACAGGGGGCTGGGTGAACACTGAAGCTTTCTTT.

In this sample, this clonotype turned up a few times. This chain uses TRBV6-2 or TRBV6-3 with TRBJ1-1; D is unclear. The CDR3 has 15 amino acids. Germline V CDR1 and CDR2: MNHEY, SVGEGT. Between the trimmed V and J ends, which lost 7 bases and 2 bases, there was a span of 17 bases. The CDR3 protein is CASTVRHPGNTEAFF. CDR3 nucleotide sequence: TGTGCCAGCACCGTACGACACCCCGGAAACACTGAAGCTTTCTTT.